The source of this T cell receptor (beta chain) is a study of T cell changes during pregnancy in multiple sclerosis. Clones were read by immunoSEQ multiplex PCR, and TCRdb kept only the in-frame ones, dropping some. The sample contains fewer than 45,000 clones, 90% of which appear only once. The V gene lost 2 bases and the J gene lost 7 bases, with 10 bases spanning the gap. The CDR3 spans 12 residues. The germline V gene encodes CDR1 SGDLS and CDR2 YYNGEE. This TCR came from a female donor with multiple sclerosis, enrolled in a pregnancy study. This chain uses TRBV9 with TRBJ2-7; D gene uncertain. This material consisted of CD8+ T cells from peripheral blood mononuclear cells, taken in the first trimester of pregnancy. Here the CDR3 DNA reads TGTGCCAGCAGCGTCCCCTTCGGGGAGCAGTACTTC. Translating it yields CASSVPFGEQYF. The full variable domain, its missing parts supplied by reference TRBV9 and TRBJ2-7, is DSGVTQTPKHLITATGQRVTLRCSPRSGDLSVYWYQQSLDQGLQFLIQYYNGEERAKGNILERFSAQQFPDLHSELNLSSLELGDSALYFCASSVPFGEQYFGPGTRLTVT.